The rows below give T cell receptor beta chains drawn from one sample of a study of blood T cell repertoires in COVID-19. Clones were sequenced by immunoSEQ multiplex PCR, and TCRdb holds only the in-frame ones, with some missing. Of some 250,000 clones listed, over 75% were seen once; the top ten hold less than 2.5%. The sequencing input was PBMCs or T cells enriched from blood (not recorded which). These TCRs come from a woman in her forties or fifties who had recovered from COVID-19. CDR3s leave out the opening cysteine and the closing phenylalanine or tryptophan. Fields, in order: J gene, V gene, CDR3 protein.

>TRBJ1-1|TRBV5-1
ASSWDSLLNTEAF
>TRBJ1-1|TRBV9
ASSVDQAEAF
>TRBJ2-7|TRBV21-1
ASRSRGLGLAGAPYVQY
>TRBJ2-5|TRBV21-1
ASTGRLEGVLGETQY
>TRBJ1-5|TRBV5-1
ASSSNGVGQPQH
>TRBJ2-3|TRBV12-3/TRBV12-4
ASSSVNTQY
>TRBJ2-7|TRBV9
ASSVALAPPYEQY
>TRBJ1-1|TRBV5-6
ASSLYAPFISNTEAF
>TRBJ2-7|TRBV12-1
ASSFVRESYEQY
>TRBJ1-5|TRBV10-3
AISDRTGKEPQH
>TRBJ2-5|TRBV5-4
ASSPKGETQY
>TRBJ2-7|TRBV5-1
ASSLDRPYYEQY
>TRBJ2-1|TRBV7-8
ASSRGTGGETFGGEQF
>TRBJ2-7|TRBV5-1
ASSLVPDTTYEQY
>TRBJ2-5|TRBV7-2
ASSSVLAGEETQY
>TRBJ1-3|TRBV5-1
ASSPPEADSGNTIY
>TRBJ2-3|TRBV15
ATSREGQSTDTQY
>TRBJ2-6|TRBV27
ASSVRGQGLAGANVLT
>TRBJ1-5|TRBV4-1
ASSQGLHRELNQPQH
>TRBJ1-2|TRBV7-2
ASSLDRGRGGYT
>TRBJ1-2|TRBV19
ASSSGTEGNYGYT
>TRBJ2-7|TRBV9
ASSVGLAVYEQY
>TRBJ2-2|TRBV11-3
ASSKTGNTGELF
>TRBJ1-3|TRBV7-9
ASSPGLGSGNTIY
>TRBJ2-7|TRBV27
ATRTQSYEQY
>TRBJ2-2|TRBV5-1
ASSLGWGDTGELF
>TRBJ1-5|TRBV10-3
AISATGQGTPRPQH
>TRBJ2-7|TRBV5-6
ASSRDTLSGEQY
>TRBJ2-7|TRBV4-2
ASSQDLLAGGYEQY
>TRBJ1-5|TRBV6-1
ASSDQDRASQPQH
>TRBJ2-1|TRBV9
ASSPGTGSPF
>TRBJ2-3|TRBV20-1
SASSSGRTDTQY
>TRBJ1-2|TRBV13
ASSSETYGYT
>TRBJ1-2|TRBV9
ASSERQGFSYGYT
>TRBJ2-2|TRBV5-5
ATTQGADPRFGELF
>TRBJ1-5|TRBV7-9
ASSLGGGTSNQPQH
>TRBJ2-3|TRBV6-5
ASSSGRNTDTQY
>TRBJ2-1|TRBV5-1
ASTDKYNEQF
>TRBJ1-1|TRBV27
ASSFGTGGASGPEAF
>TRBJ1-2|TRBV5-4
ASSPSGQGYGYT
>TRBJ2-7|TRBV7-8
ASSLLGTSGSLYEQY
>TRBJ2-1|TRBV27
ASSLGLGYNEQF
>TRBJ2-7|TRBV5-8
ASSAEPPFSSEQY
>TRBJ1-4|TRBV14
ASSPALPGPSTNEKLF
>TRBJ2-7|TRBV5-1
ASSLKEVMGQIYYEQY
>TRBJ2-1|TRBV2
ASNRDTYNEQF
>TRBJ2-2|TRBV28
ASRSGWIGELF
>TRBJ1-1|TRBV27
ASSSGGYRATGGTEAF
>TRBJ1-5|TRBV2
ASSATGLGNQPQH
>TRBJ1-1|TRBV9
ASSEQGGMGTEAF
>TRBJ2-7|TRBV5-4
ASSLAGGFASYEQY
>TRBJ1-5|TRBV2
ASSEEGGTQH
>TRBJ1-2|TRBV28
AITLPRNGYT
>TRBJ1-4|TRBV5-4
ASSRGQENEKLF
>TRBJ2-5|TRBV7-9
ASSYSSDQETQY